The 27 T cell receptor beta chains reported below all come from one sample, sequenced in a study of shared clonotypes between healthy human individuals. This table comes from immunoSEQ multiplex PCR, and its TCRdb copy is limited to in-frame clones, with some not included. The table records hundreds of thousands of clones, about 95% of them present only once. CD8 cells classed as naive were CD45RO-negative and positively selected for CCR7, excluding terminally differentiated effector memory CD45RA+ cells. The sequenced sample consisted of naive CD8+ T cells sorted from blood. The receptor source for this set is a woman between 25 and 40 years old in good health.

J is TRBJ2-7 and V is TRBV7-9; D is unclear. Germline CDR1 SEHNR, CDR2 FQNEAQ (reference sequence). Trimming shortened V by 1 base and J by 3 bases, and 10 bases separated the two germline ends. The CDR3 totals 14 residues. The CDR3 nucleotides read TGTGCCAGCAGCTTAGTTAGCCTAGACTACGAGCAGTACTTC. This codes for CASSLVSLDYEQYF.

Details on this clone: Other DNA sequences in this sample translate to the same CDR3. The chain combines TRBV2 with TRBJ2-7; D gene unclear. From germline, CDR1 is SNHLY and CDR2 FYNNEI. V lost 3 bases to trimming and J lost 0 bases, with 12 bases between them. This CDR3 is built from 15 residues. In nucleotides, the CDR3 is TGTGCCAGCAGTGAGGGCAGGTTGAGCTCCTACGAGCAGTACTTC. Amino acid sequence: CASSEGRLSSYEQYF.

CDR3 region: CASSLIGTGSWTNEKLFF. CDR3 bases: TGTGCCAGTAGTCTCATCGGCACGGGATCGTGGACTAATGAAAAACTGTTTTTT. The chain has TRBV19 and TRBJ1-4; D uncertain. The CDR3 is made up of 18 amino acids. Germline V gives CDR1 LNHDA, CDR2 SQIVND (reference sequence). V was clipped by 5 bases and J by 2 bases, with 21 bases between them. Full variable domain (outside the CDR3, taken from reference TRBV19 and TRBJ1-4): DGGITQSPKYLFRKEGQNVTLSCEQNLNHDAMYWYRQDPGQGLRLIYYSQIVNDFQKGDIAEGYSVSREKKESFPLTVTSAQKNPTAFYLCASSLIGTGSWTNEKLFFGSGTQLSVL.

In its sample, this clone was seen once. The chain recombines TRBV19 with TRBJ2-7, with D tentatively TRBD2 (6 bases). V lost 1 base to trimming and J lost 0 bases, with 10 bases between them. Germline V gives CDR1 LNHDA, CDR2 SQIVND (reference sequence). The CDR3 covers 15 residues. The CDR3 region has the DNA TGTGCCAGTAGTATAGGTGGAGGGTACTCCTACGAGCAGTACTTC. Amino acid sequence: CASSIGGGYSYEQYF. The full variable domain, in which reference TRBV19 and TRBJ2-7 provide the parts outside the CDR3, is DGGITQSPKYLFRKEGQNVTLSCEQNLNHDAMYWYRQDPGQGLRLIYYSQIVNDFQKGDIAEGYSVSREKKESFPLTVTSAQKNPTAFYLCASSIGGGYSYEQYFGPGTRLTVT.

This sequence joins TRBV9 and TRBJ2-7; no definite D call. The CDR3 totals 13 residues. Trimming cost V 4 bases and J 6 bases, with 14 bases left between them. Germline V gene lookup returns CDR1 SGDLS and CDR2 YYNGEE. This CDR3 reads CASSKGPEPEQYF. The CDR3, as DNA: TGTGCCAGCAGCAAAGGACCCGAACCCGAGCAGTACTTC.

CDR3 loop: CASSEVGSEQYF. The CDR3 DNA is TGTGCCAGCAGTGAGGTCGGTTCCGAGCAGTACTTC. This rearrangement joins TRBV25-1 to TRBJ2-5, with D unresolved. The J call may be wrong; the DNA end is better matched by TRBJ2-7. The germline CDR1 and CDR2 sequences are MGHDK and SYGVNS. CDR3 length: 12 amino acids.

This chain connects TRBV10-3 to TRBJ2-2; D might be TRBD2 (5 bases). Germline-derived CDR1 and CDR2 are ENHRY and SYGVKD. The CDR3 totals 13 residues. The V end lost 0 bases, the J end lost 7 bases, and 6 bases lay between the germline ends. CDR3 bases: TGTGCCATCAGTGAGTCGGGGAGCGGGGAGCTGTTTTTT. Protein: CAISESGSGELFF.

CDR3 loop: CASSLGTSGRGSTDTQYF. Written as DNA, the CDR3 is TGTGCCAGCAGCTTAGGGACTAGCGGGAGAGGGAGCACAGATACGCAGTATTTT. V usage is TRBV7-3 and J usage is TRBJ2-3; 14 positions match TRBD2. Germline trimming cut 2 bases from V and 0 bases from J; bases unmatched to any gene: 4. The CDR3 totals 18 residues. Per the germline V gene, CDR1 is SGHTA and CDR2 is FQGTGA.

The J gene is TRBJ2-3, the V gene TRBV5-6, with D tentatively TRBD1 or TRBD2 (5 bases each). The germline V gene has CDR1 SGHDT and CDR2 YYEEEE. The CDR3 sequence is 17 residues long. V gave up 0 bases and J gave up 3 bases, with 17 bases separating them. CDR3 nucleotide sequence: TGTGCCAGCAGCTTGGAAGGGCAGTCGAGGGGAACAGATACGCAGTATTTT. It encodes CASSLEGQSRGTDTQYF.

The genes are TRBV27 and TRBJ2-5, with D unclear. The V end lost 5 bases, the J end lost 4 bases, and 14 bases lay between the germline ends. The CDR3 is 14 amino acids. Per germline, CDR1 MNHEY and CDR2 SMNVEV (reference sequence). As DNA, the CDR3 is TGTGCCAGCAGTGACCAGGCATCTTCAGAGACCCAGTACTTC. Translated, it gives CASSDQASSETQYF.

CDR3 coding DNA: TGTGCCAGCAGCGCCACACGGGGCCAAGAGACAGATACGCAGTATTTT. Protein product: CASSATRGQETDTQYF. The V and J genes are TRBV9 and TRBJ2-3; D may be TRBD1 or TRBD2 (5 bases each). From germline, CDR1 is SGDLS and CDR2 YYNGEE. V was trimmed by 3 bases and J by 3 bases, leaving 17 bases between them. CDR3 length equals 16 residues.

This clone was seen just once. The chain uses TRBV20-1 and TRBJ2-1, with no clear D. The CDR3 runs to 11 residues. The V end was cut by 6 bases, the J end by 7 bases, with 10 bases between. The germline gives CDR1 DFQATT, CDR2 SNEGSKA (reference sequence). CDR3 protein: CSADPENEQFF. CDR3 DNA: TGCAGTGCCGACCCAGAAAATGAGCAGTTCTTC.

This chain joins TRBV25-1 and TRBJ2-1, with TRBD1 matching over 10 bases. J gave up 3 bases and V 6 bases, and 8 bases lay outside the gene matches. The CDR3 runs to 16 residues. Germline V gene lookup returns CDR1 MGHDK and CDR2 SYGVNS. The CDR3 DNA reads as TGTGCCAGCAGAGGGACAGGGGAAGGAGTCTACAATGAGCAGTTCTTC. Encoded protein: CASRGTGEGVYNEQFF. The complete variable domain, with remaining parts taken from reference TRBV25-1 and TRBJ2-1, reads EADIYQTPRYLVIGTGKKITLECSQTMGHDKMYWYQQDPGMELHLIHYSYGVNSTEKGDLSSESTVSRIRTEHFPLTLESARPSHTSQYLCASRGTGEGVYNEQFFGPGTRLTVL.

The chain employs TRBV10-3 and TRBJ2-7; 10 bases fit TRBD2. With V trimmed by 4 bases and J by 0 bases, 3 bases remained unmatched. The CDR3 is 15 residues long. Germline loops: CDR1 ENHRY, CDR2 SYGVKD. The DNA of the CDR3 is TGTGCCATCAGTGGACTAGCGGGCTACTCCTACGAGCAGTACTTC. This encodes CAISGLAGYSYEQYF.

V usage is TRBV6-1 and J usage is TRBJ2-7, with no clear D. CDR1 MNHNS and CDR2 SASEGT come from the germline V gene. The CDR3 is 12 residues long. Trimming left V 4 bases short and J 1 base short, with 5 bases between. The CDR3 nucleotides are TGTGCCAGCAGTGGGCGGTCCTACGAGCAGTACTTC. It specifies CASSGRSYEQYF.

The CDR3 DNA reads TGTGCCAGCAGCTTGAGGGATCTAGCGGGAAGGACAGATACGCAGTATTTT. It specifies CASSLRDLAGRTDTQYF. V gene TRBV5-5 combines with J gene TRBJ2-3; 9 bases match TRBD2. The CDR3 totals 17 residues. V lost 1 base and J lost 3; bases outside the gene matches: 9. Germline CDR1 and CDR2: SGHKS and YYEKEE (reference sequence).

The V call is TRBV28, the J call TRBJ2-7; 9 nucleotides line up with TRBD1. The germline gives CDR1 MDHEN, CDR2 SYDVKM. The CDR3 consists of 12 residues. V gave up 5 bases and J gave up 6 bases; unmatched junction bases: 2. CDR3 DNA: TGTGCCAGCAGTCCGACAGGGGGCGAGCAGTACTTC. It is translated as CASSPTGGEQYF.

Notes on this clone: An end of the junction differs from the germline gene, which may be a read error. This rearrangement joins TRBV11-3 to TRBJ2-1; D is unclear. The CDR3 is made up of 9 amino acids. CDR1 and CDR2 (germline): SGHNT, YENEEA. The CDR3 coding sequence is TGCGCCCCCGGCAATGAGCAGTTCTTC. It is translated as CAPGNEQFF.

The chain recombines TRBV10-2 with TRBJ2-7; no clear D gene. V gave up 4 bases and J gave up 6 bases, with 7 bases separating them. The CDR3 has 11 amino acids. CDR1 is WSHSY, CDR2 SAAADI, per germline. The CDR3 DNA is TGCGCCAGCAGTGTTAGGAGCGAGCAGTACTTC. It yields the protein CASSVRSEQYF.

CDR3 sequence reads: CASVDPGRGYTF. For the CDR3, the DNA is TGTGCCAGCGTAGACCCGGGGCGGGGCTACACCTTC. The chain uses TRBV27 and TRBJ1-2; TRBD1 is a possible D gene (5 bases). V lost 8 bases and J lost 8, with 15 bases in between. Germline V CDR1 and CDR2: MNHEY, SMNVEV (reference sequence). The CDR3 totals 12 residues.

The genes are TRBV7-6 and TRBJ2-1, with D possibly matching TRBD2 (7 bases). V gave up 4 bases and J gave up 8 bases, with 21 bases separating them. The germline V gene encodes CDR1 SGHVS and CDR2 FNYEAQ. This CDR3 region has 16 residues. CDR3 protein: CASSSGAGQIFDEQFF. DNA of the CDR3: TGTGCCAGCAGCTCCGGAGCGGGACAAATATTCGATGAGCAGTTCTTC.

This clone was seen a single time. The V call is TRBV7-9, the J call TRBJ2-3; tentatively, D is TRBD1 (5 bases). The germline V gene encodes CDR1 SEHNR and CDR2 FQNEAQ (reference sequence). The CDR3 covers 12 residues. Trimming removed 5 bases from V and 7 bases from J, with 10 bases in between. The DNA for the CDR3 is TGTGCCAGCAGCCAGGACAAAAATACGCAGTATTTT. Residues: CASSQDKNTQYF.

CDR3 nucleotide sequence: TGTGCCATCAGGTCCGGGACCGATTACGAGCAGTACTTC. Its protein product is CAIRSGTDYEQYF. The gene calls are TRBV10-3 and TRBJ2-7, with D perhaps assigned TRBD1 or TRBD2 (5 bases each). The germline V gene has CDR1 ENHRY and CDR2 SYGVKD. Trimming pared 6 bases from V and 4 bases from J, leaving 13 bases between. The CDR3 spans 13 residues.

J is TRBJ2-7 and V is TRBV7-6, with 10 bases lining up with TRBD2. The J segment lost 4 bases and the V segment lost 4 bases, leaving 7 bases of the junction unmatched. The CDR3 runs to 15 residues. CDR1 is SGHVS, CDR2 FNYEAQ, per germline. In DNA, the CDR3 is TGTGCCAGCAGCTCCTATAGCGGGAGGTTGTACGAGCAGTACTTC. It codes for CASSSYSGRLYEQYF. Looking up the rest from reference TRBV7-6 and TRBJ2-7 gives the full variable domain: GAGVSQSPRYKVTKRGQDVALRCDPISGHVSLYWYRQALGQGPEFLTYFNYEAQQDKSGLPNDRFSAERPEGSISTLTIQRTEQRDSAMYRCASSSYSGRLYEQYFGPGTRLTVT.

Points on this clone: This same CDR3 is encoded by further DNA sequences in the sample. The CDR3 loop reads CASSLAPNYGYTF. In DNA, the CDR3 is TGTGCCAGCAGCTTAGCTCCCAACTATGGCTACACCTTC. The chain carries TRBV7-9 and TRBJ1-2; D not certain. Germline CDR1 reads SEHNR; CDR2 reads FQNEAQ (reference sequence). Trimming removed 0 bases at V and 2 bases at J, with 4 bases between. The CDR3 covers 13 residues. Together with reference TRBV7-9 and TRBJ1-2, the CDR3 gives the full variable domain: DTGVSQNPRHKITKRGQNVTFRCDPISEHNRLYWYRQTLGQGPEFLTYFQNEAQLEKSRLLSDRFSAERPKGSFSTLEIQRTEQGDSAMYLCASSLAPNYGYTFGSGTRLTVV.

The chain carries TRBV6-6 and TRBJ2-3, with D hard to call. This CDR3 has 12 residues. Trimming removed 7 bases from V and 6 bases from J, with 11 bases in between. Germline V CDR1 and CDR2: MNHNY, SVGAGI (reference sequence). The chain's CDR3 is CASTSSLDTQYF. CDR3 bases: TGTGCCAGCACCTCGTCCTTGGATACGCAGTATTTT.

The gene calls are TRBV10-1 and TRBJ1-2, with 7 bases aligning to TRBD1. Germline values: CDR1 WNHNN, CDR2 SYGVQD (reference sequence). V gave up 6 bases and J gave up 6 bases; unmatched junction bases: 13. The CDR3 is 15 residues long. The CDR3 sequence: CASSAGQAKGDGYTF. CDR3 DNA: TGCGCCAGCAGCGCCGGACAGGCGAAGGGGGATGGCTACACCTTC.